The clone carrying this T cell receptor (beta chain) was seen a handful of times. The target antigen is unknown. This specimen comes from a study of beta chain features in type 1 diabetes. General study findings and limits: People with Type 1 diabetes carried modestly yet significantly shorter TCRB CDR3s in all four CD4+ subsets. A possible short-template PCR bias applies equally to patients and controls. More deletions and fewer insertions at VDJ junctions were found in patients with type 1 diabetes.

Every donor had blood drawn once into heparin, 100 to 150 mL on average. Expressed TCRB transcripts got sequenced, as all isolated RNA was reverse transcribed. Sequencing used immunoSEQ multiplex PCR; TCRdb keeps in-frame clones, though not all of them. The table shows some 660,000 clones, with over 11% occurring only once. This CDR3 has 16 residues. V gave up 4 bases and J gave up 2 bases; unmatched junction bases: 7. Germline values: CDR1 SGHDN, CDR2 FVKESK. The sample comprised naive CD4+ T cells from blood. The source of this sequence is a man aged 18 to 29 with type 1 diabetes. The chain carries TRBV14 and TRBJ2-5; the match to TRBD2 covers 10 bases. CDR3 in amino acids: CASSPGSGRIQETQYF. Written as DNA, the CDR3 is TGTGCCAGCAGCCCCGGTAGCGGGAGGATACAAGAGACCCAGTACTTC.